This T cell receptor (beta chain) was obtained from a study of blood T cells in healthy people across ages. A word on this clonotype: Its cognate antigen is unknown.

Study conclusions and caveats: Long-lived and aged donors differed, with more naive CD4+ cells and higher diversity in the long-lived. PBMCs were not sorted, which prevented a conclusive comparison of naive versus antigen-experienced cells.

There are 13 residues in the CDR3. The V gene lost 11 bases and the J gene lost 5 bases, with 18 bases spanning the gap. CDR1 and CDR2 from the germline V gene are MNHNY and SVGAGI (reference sequence). PCR was performed a second time for about 7 to 11 cycles using a sample-barcoded 5' primer and a J-beta primer mix. Template switching added a 12-random-nucleotide identifier to every cDNA molecule. TCRdb called the 5' RACE reads again in MiXCR, with one record for every CDR3 protein. Of fewer than 900,000 distinct CDR3 sequences listed, 45% to 50% are singletons. This TCR was recovered from a woman in her sixties in good health. The rearrangement links TRBV6-6 to TRBJ2-5, with D unclear. Sequencing used blood. The CDR3 DNA sequence: TGTGCCTCCTCCCCGGTGACACGGGAGACCCAGTACTTC. Encoded protein: CASSPVTRETQYF.